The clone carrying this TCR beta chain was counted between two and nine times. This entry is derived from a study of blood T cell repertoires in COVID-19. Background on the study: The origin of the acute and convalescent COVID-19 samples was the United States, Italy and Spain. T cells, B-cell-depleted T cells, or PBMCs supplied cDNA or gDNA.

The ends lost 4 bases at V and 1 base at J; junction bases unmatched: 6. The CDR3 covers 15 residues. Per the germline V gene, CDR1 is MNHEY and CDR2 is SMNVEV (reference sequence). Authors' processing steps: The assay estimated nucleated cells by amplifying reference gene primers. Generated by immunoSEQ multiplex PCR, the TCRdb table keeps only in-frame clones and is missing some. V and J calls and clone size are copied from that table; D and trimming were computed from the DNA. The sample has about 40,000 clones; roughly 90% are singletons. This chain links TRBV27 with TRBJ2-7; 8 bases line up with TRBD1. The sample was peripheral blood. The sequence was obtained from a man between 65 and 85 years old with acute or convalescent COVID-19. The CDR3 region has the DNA TGTGCCAGCAGTTCGGGACAGGACCTATCCTACGAGCAGTACTTC. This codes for CASSSGQDLSYEQYF.